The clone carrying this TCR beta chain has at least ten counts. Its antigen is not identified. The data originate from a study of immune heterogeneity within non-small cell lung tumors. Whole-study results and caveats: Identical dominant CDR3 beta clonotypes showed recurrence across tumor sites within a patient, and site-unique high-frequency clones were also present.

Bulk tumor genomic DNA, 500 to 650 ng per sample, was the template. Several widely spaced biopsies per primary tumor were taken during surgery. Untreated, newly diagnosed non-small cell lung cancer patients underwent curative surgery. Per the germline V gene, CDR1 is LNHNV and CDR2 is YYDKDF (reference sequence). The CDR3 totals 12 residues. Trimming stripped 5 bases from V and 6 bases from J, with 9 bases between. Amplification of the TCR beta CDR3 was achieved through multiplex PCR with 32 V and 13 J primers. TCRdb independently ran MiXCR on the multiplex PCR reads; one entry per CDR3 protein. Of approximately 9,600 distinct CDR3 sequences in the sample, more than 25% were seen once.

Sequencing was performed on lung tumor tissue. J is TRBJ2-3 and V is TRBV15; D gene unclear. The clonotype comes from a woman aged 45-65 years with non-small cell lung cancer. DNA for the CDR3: TGTGCCACCAGCCGACATACGGATACGCAGTATTTT. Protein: CATSRHTDTQYF.